This TCR beta chain was profiled in a study of shared clonotypes between healthy human individuals. General observations from the study: Among four donors, roughly 5% of naive CD4 clonotypes were found in common. Estimated richness values were generally larger in naive subsets than in memory subsets. Generation of non-shared clonotypes was less probable than generation of clonotypes shared by all four donors.

Turning to this clone: No antigen is known for it.

Naive CD8 cells were CD45RO-negative, positively selected for CCR7, excluding terminally differentiated effector memory CD45RA+ cells. The length of the CDR3 is 13 residues. V lost 3 bases, J lost 3 bases, and 10 bases lay in between. Germline V gene lookup returns CDR1 SGDLS and CDR2 YYNGEE. The method was immunoSEQ multiplex PCR; TCRdb's version includes in-frame clones alone and lacks a portion of them. The table records about 2.1 million clones, roughly 91% of them present only once. The sequence was obtained from a man aged 18 to 35 in good health. Some clones in this sample may be carry-over from other donors' samples. The sample taken for sequencing was naive CD8+ T cells from PBMCs. This rearrangement joins TRBV9 to TRBJ2-7; D not certain. CDR3 residues: CASSEGHLYEQYF. The CDR3 nucleotides are TGTGCCAGCAGCGAAGGGCATCTCTACGAGCAGTACTTC.